What follows describes a single T cell receptor beta chain. This CDR3 is built from 15 residues. CDR1 is LGHNA, CDR2 YNFKEQ, per germline. The V segment lost 4 bases and the J segment 6 bases; nucleotides outside the gene matches: 7. The data originate from a study of OX40 agonist ivuxolimab in advanced cancers. The repertoire was sequenced with immunoSEQ multiplex PCR; TCRdb's copy has only in-frame clones and lacks some. The sample has fewer than 70,000 clones, roughly nine tenths seen once. The chain is built from TRBV4-2 and TRBJ2-1; 9 nucleotides align to TRBD1. This receptor was obtained from an adult with an advanced solid tumor such as melanoma, head and neck, liver or kidney cancer. The starting material was CD4+ or CD8+ T cells sorted from blood, obtained in a trial of the OX40 agonist ivuxolimab. The CDR3 here is CASSPGTGFFNEQFF. In DNA form, the CDR3 reads TGTGCCAGCAGCCCGGGGACAGGGTTTTTCAATGAGCAGTTCTTC.